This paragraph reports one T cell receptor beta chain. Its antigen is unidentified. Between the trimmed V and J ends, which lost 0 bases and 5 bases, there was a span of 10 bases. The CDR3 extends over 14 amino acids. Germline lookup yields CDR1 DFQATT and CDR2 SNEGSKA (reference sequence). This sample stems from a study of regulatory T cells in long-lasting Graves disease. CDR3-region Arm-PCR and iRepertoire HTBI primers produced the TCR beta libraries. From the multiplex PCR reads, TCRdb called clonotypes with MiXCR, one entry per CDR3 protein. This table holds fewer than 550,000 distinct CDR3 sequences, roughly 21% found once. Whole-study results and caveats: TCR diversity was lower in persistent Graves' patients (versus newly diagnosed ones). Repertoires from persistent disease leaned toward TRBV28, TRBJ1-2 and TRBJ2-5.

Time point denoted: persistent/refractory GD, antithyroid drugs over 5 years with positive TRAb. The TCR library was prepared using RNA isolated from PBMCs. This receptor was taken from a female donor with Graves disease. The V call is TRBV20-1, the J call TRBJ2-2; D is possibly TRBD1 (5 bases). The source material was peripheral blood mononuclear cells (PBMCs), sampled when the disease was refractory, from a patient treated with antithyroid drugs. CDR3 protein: CSAREDTITGELFF. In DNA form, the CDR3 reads TGCAGTGCTAGAGAGGACACGATTACCGGGGAGCTGTTTTTT.